The following is a TCR beta chain sequence with its context. This clone's antigen is unknown. One base away there is no much larger clone; base qualities are not given. In total, 630 or so healthy bone marrow donors made up the cohort. At the time of sampling, every cohort member was nominally healthy, though immune exposures that went unrecorded were likely present. The donor was CMV seropositive and was included in the group of 300 or so seropositive cohort members. Each donor provided a peripheral blood sample, and peripheral blood mononuclear cells were used for TCR beta sequencing. The Qiagen DNeasy Blood Extraction Kit was used to extract genomic DNA from the blood cell samples. The library was produced with the immunoSEQ multiplex PCR assay. For the multiplex PCR, a mixture combining 60 forward primers for TCR Vbeta segments and 13 reverse primers for TCR Jbeta segments was used. Amplification of the CDR3 region of rearranged TCR beta genes was performed with a multiplex PCR assay on genomic DNA. Amplified TCR beta libraries were sequenced as 87-base-pair reads on the Illumina HiSeq System. Processing in the source paper ran as follows. A later analysis tallied roughly 76 million unique TCR beta chains across the 550 to 850 repertoires, and some 10 million of those chains were shared by two or more donors. To remove PCR and sequencing errors, raw reads were error-corrected and collapsed into unique sequences using a nearest-neighbor algorithm that merged closely related sequences. Alignment of CDR3 sequences to IMGT reference sequences was used to assign V, D and J gene segments. For a sequence to be retained, a match of at least six nucleotides was required to both a V gene segment and a J gene segment. A rearrangement was called productive if the CDR3 had no stop codons and remained in frame with V and J, and every other rearrangement was called non-productive. Following IMGT convention, CDR3 was defined as the stretch from the second conserved V-encoded cysteine to the conserved J-encoded phenylalanine. In an earlier analysis of around 570 of the donors, sequences lacking an unambiguous match to a single V gene segment were excluded. An earlier analysis of a few hundred of the donors called V segments functional above 56.7% productive rearrangements and segregating when the between-donor standard deviation exceeded 5%. A statistical classification framework was developed to diagnose cytomegalovirus status using the catalog of TCR beta chain sequences. In a later analysis, TCR nucleotide sequences were compared against IMGT/GENE-DB human TR gene sequences so that V and J genes could be assigned. A later analysis assigned CDR3 sequences and most-parsimonious VDJ recombination scenarios with the TCRdist pipeline. In a later analysis, each TCR beta chain was defined by its CDR3 amino acid sequence together with its V-gene family, and reads lacking a unique V-gene family were excluded. As a way to deal with suspected cross-contamination and a sequencing artifact, a later analysis dropped 450 to 600 nucleotide sequences that were highly shared and had low generation probability. In a later analysis, a clonal expansion index for each public chain was calculated from normalized within-repertoire ranks of inferred template counts. A later analysis computed generation probabilities with a VDJ recombination model fitted to out-of-frame rearrangements, and checked the results against IGoR. In a later analysis, hypergeometric tests were used to score TCR-TCR, TCR-HLA and TCR-CMV co-occurrence, with a repertoire-size bias correction applied to TCR pairs. A later analysis estimated false discovery rates by permuting HLA or CMV assignments 20 times. In a later analysis, co-occurring TCRs were grouped using DBSCAN, with TCRdist sequence similarity added in when clustering inside HLA-allele-positive subsets. For co-occurrence clustering, repertoires with fewer than 30,000 or more than 120,000 public chains were excluded, along with four or five repertoires with anomalous nucleotide sharing. TCRdb limited this immuneACCESS table to in-frame rearrangements with V and J called. A share of clones is missing; checked studies link under half to unresolved V genes, and the rest is unexplained. The V and J calls and clone size come from that table; D and trimming were worked out from the DNA. The sample includes 120,000 or so clones, with about 10% observed a single time. 4.5% to 5% of the sample lies in the top ten.

The CDR3 runs 14 residues from the cysteine to the phenylalanine. CDR3 DNA is the only sequence kept; it has 42 bases, read in frame from the first base. V trim: 3 bases; J trim: 7 bases; unmatched bases: 6. In the germline V gene, CDR1 corresponds to SGDLS and CDR2 to YYNGEE. The data were taken from a study of cytomegalovirus exposure and HLA in healthy donors (dated by TCRdb to the late 2010s). Describing the broader study: An earlier analysis of around 600 of the donors reported roughly 270 Gb of sequence data and around 120 million unique TCR beta sequences from some 180 million T cells. Class I and class II HLA loci were covered by the typing at four-digit resolution. Of the 300 to 500 genotyped donors, over 80% were placed in the genetic ancestry cluster associated with self-reported Caucasian donors. Four to six DR-DQ haplotypes were handled as single units for association and clustering because linkage in the cohort was strong. All discovery cohort repertoires had been generated using a single sequencing platform. In addition to the first cohort of 650 to 800 subjects, a separate validation cohort of 130 or so different subjects was used. The later analysis used no new phenotypic data to find candidate immune exposures, relying instead on TCR beta sequences and their occurrence across donors. High-throughput TCR immunosequencing, statistical association of individual TCRs with disease status, and machine learning were combined to predict cytomegalovirus infection status. About 280 gigabases of sequencing data and around 88 million unique TCR sequences made up an early release that covered over 550 HLA-typed donors. The study used immunosequencing to profile the T cell repertoires of about 670 subjects and linked those repertoires to cytomegalovirus serostatus. The study aimed to test whether signatures of past pathogen exposure could be identified by cataloging public T cell receptors. In a later analysis, previously published TCR beta repertoires from 550 to 750 donors were re-analyzed and high-resolution HLA genotyping was added so that TCR occurrence patterns could be studied. In a later genetic analysis, genome-wide SNP genotypes for 398 of the 666 donors were used, and that subset was treated as a discovery cohort. Donor age, sex, ethnicity and CMV serostatus were compiled together with the repertoire data. Across around 400 genotyped donors of the cohort, an average of about 240,000 unique TCR beta nucleotide sequences per donor were sequenced, and 15% to 20% of those sequences were non-productive. An earlier analysis of nearly 600 of the donors applied high-throughput TCR beta sequencing to assess whether each TCR beta V gene segment acted as functional or pseudogenic. Typing coverage varied by locus: roughly 620-640 donors for A, B, C, DRB1 and DQB1; approximately 500 for DQA1; about 570 for DPA1; around 490 for DPB1.

General study outcomes and caveats: According to the authors, the approach could potentially be generalized to other disease states and immunological phenotypes. In a later analysis, HLA-associated TCR beta chains showed more clonal expansion and lower generation probabilities than non-associated chains that were equally common. The earlier analysis of some 540 of the donors excluded over 15 rarely observed V segments, including chromosome 9 orphons, because counts were too low. A later analysis reported that several top co-occurrence clusters appeared linked to parvovirus B19, influenza, CMV and Epstein-Barr virus. When HLA alleles, especially DR and DQ, strongly co-occurred, TCR associations were difficult to assign to individual alleles. Some IMGT-functional V segments, including TRBV6-2 and TRBV6-3, could not be distinguished by the 87-base-pair reads and were therefore excluded. The study gave a list of some 150 TCR beta chains associated with cytomegalovirus. An earlier analysis of 587 of the donors showed that most TCR beta V segments appeared in productive rearrangements either about 87% or about 30% of the time, which broadly matched IMGT annotations. Only TCR beta chains were sequenced in this cohort, and the absence of alpha or paired-chain data limited detectable features. A later genetic analysis associated a missense DCLRE1C variant with V-gene and J-gene trimming of TCR beta chains, and an independent cohort replicated the association. A further reported finding was that TCR beta sequences accurately predicted the HLA-A and HLA-B alleles for most subjects in the first cohort. A later analysis associated 15,000 or so TCR beta sequences with specific HLA alleles at a false discovery rate of 0.05. In a later analysis, the rate of TCR association differed among HLA loci, with DRB1 alleles having the most associated TCRs and HLA-C alleles having the fewest. HLA typing was unavailable for some donors at each locus, so association tests used only the typed subset. Correlated functional status among segregating V segments might reflect linkage disequilibrium, but an unknown experimental factor could not be ruled out. In a later analysis, most CMV-associated TCR beta chains were found to appear HLA-restricted, with HLA associations seemingly driven largely by CMV exposure. A few of the identified cytomegalovirus-associated TCR beta chains were confirmed in vitro to be specific for cytomegalovirus antigens. The sequencing pipeline was judged likely to have produced a cluster of highly shared sequence variants as a technical artifact. In a later genetic analysis, fewer N-insertions in productive TCRs were reported among donors in an Asian-associated ancestry cluster than the approximately 670-donor mean. CMV serostatus was the only immune exposure information available for the cohort. Most TCR sequences were observed very rarely across donors, whereas some public TCRs were present in many individuals. The classifier was reported to diagnose cytomegalovirus status with high specificity and sensitivity in both the original cohort and the validation cohort. Presence/absence analyses assumed roughly uniform sequencing depth across donors, an assumption that may not hold.

The V and J genes are TRBV9 and TRBJ2-7, and TRBD2 aligns with 11 junction nucleotides. The source is a woman younger than 30 in good health and CMV-seropositive. The material sequenced was PBMCs. CDR3 reads: CASSAGTSGIEQYF. At the DNA level, the sequence is TGTGCCAGCAGCGCAGGGACTAGCGGAATAGAGCAGTACTTC. This CDR3, with the reference TRBV9 and TRBJ2-7 proteins standing in past its ends, gives the full variable domain DSGVTQTPKHLITATGQRVTLRCSPRSGDLSVYWYQQSLDQGLQFLIQYYNGEERAKGNILERFSAQQFPDLHSELNLSSLELGDSALYFCASSAGTSGIEQYFGPGTRLTVT.